This T cell receptor beta chain emerged from a study of cytomegalovirus exposure and HLA in healthy donors. Healthy bone marrow donors supplied every sample. Donors had nominal health at sampling but likely had unrecorded immune exposures. PCR involved 60 Vbeta and 13 Jbeta primers. This table comes from immunoSEQ multiplex PCR, and its TCRdb copy is limited to in-frame clones, with some not included. The sample comprises 110,000 or so clones, nearly 70% of which are singletons, and roughly 5.9% rests with the top ten. Study findings and constraints: In vitro assays verified that a few CMV-associated chains recognized CMV antigens specifically. Relative to equally common others, HLA-associated TCR beta chains showed greater clonal expansion in a later analysis.

In the case of this clone: The antigen is not known.

This CDR3 has 15 amino acids. The V gene's germline CDR1 is KGHSH and CDR2 LQKENI. V shed 5 bases and J 7 bases; nucleotides not matched to a gene: 8. The chain employs TRBV18 and TRBJ2-1, with 10 nucleotides matching TRBD1. The sequence derives from a woman between 70 and 85 years old in good health and CMV-seropositive. Source material: PBMCs. The CDR3 spells CASSSRGQGVNEQFF. CDR3 DNA: TGTGCCAGCTCATCCCGCGGACAGGGGGTTAATGAGCAGTTCTTC.